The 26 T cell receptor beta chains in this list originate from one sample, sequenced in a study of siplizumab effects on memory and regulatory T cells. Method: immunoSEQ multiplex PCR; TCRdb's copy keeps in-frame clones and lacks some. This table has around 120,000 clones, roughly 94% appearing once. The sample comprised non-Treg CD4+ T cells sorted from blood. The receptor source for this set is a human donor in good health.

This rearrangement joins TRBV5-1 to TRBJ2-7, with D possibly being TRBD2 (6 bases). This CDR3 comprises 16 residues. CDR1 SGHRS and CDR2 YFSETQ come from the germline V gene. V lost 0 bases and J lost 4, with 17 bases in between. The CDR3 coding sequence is TGCGCCAGCAGCTTGGACCCTAGCGTCCCCATTTACGAGCAGTACTTC. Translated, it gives CASSLDPSVPIYEQYF. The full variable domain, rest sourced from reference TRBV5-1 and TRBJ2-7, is KAGVTQTPRYLIKTRGQQVTLSCSPISGHRSVSWYQQTPGQGLQFLFEYFSETQRNKGNFPGRFSGRQFSNSRSEMNVSTLELGDSALYLCASSLDPSVPIYEQYFGPGTRLTVT.

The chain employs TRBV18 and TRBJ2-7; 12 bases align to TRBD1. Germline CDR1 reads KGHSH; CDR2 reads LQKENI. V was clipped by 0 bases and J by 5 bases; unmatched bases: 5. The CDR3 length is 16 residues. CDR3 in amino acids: CASSPPGQGAGNEQYF. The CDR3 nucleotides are TGTGCCAGCTCACCACCGGGACAGGGGGCTGGAAACGAGCAGTACTTC.

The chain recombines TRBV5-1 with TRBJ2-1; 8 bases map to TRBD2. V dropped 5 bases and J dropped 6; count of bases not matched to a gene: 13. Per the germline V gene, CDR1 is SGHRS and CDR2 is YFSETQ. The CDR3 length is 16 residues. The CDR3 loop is CASSRDSGRRGNEQFF. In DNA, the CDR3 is TGCGCCAGCAGTCGTGACAGCGGGAGAAGAGGCAATGAGCAGTTCTTC. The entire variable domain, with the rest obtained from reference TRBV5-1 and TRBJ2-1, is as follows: KAGVTQTPRYLIKTRGQQVTLSCSPISGHRSVSWYQQTPGQGLQFLFEYFSETQRNKGNFPGRFSGRQFSNSRSEMNVSTLELGDSALYLCASSRDSGRRGNEQFFGPGTRLTVL.

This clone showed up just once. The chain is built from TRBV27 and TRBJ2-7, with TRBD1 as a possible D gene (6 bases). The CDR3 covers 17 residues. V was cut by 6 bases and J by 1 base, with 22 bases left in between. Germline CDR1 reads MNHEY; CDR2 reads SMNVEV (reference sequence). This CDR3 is CASSPFRTGPTSYEQYF. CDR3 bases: TGTGCCAGCAGCCCTTTCCGAACAGGGCCTACATCCTACGAGCAGTACTTC.

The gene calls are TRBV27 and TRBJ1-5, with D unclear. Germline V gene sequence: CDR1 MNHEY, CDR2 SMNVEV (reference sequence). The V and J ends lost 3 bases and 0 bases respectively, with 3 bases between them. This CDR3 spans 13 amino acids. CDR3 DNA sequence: TGTGCCAGCAGTTTCGATAGCAATCAGCCCCAGCATTTT. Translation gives CASSFDSNQPQHF.

CDR3 region: CASSGAGGPDTQYF. The CDR3 region has the DNA TGTGCCAGCAGTGGAGCGGGAGGGCCAGATACGCAGTATTTT. The chain has TRBV25-1 and TRBJ2-3; 10 bases are shared with TRBD2. This CDR3 comprises 14 residues. Germline CDR1 MGHDK, CDR2 SYGVNS. V lost 4 bases to trimming and J lost 4 bases; unmatched junction nucleotides: 2.

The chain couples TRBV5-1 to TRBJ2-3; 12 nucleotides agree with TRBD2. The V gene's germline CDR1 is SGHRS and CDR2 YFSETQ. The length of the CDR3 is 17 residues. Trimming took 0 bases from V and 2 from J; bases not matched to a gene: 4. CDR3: CASSLGLAGAYTDTQYF. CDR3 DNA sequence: TGCGCCAGCAGCTTGGGACTAGCGGGAGCCTACACAGATACGCAGTATTTT.

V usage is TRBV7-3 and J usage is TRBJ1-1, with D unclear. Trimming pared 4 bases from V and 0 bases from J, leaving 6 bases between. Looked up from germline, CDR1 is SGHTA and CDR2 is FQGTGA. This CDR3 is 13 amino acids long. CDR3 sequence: CASSSGLNTEAFF. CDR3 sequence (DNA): TGTGCCAGCAGCTCCGGCTTGAACACTGAAGCTTTCTTT.

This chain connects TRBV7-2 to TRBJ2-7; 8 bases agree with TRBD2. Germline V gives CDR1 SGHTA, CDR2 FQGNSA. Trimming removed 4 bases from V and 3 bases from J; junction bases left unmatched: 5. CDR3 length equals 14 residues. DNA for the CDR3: TGTGCCAGCAGCTCGGGACTAGGCAACTACGAGCAGTACTTC. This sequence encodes CASSSGLGNYEQYF. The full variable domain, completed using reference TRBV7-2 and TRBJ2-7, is GAGVSQSPSNKVTEKGKDVELRCDPISGHTALYWYRQSLGQGLEFLIYFQGNSAPDKSGLPSDRFSAERTGGSVSTLTIQRTQQEDSAVYLCASSSGLGNYEQYFGPGTRLTVT.

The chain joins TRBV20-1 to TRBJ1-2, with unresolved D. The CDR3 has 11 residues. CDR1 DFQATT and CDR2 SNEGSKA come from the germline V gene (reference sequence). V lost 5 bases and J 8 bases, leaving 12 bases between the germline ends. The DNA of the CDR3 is TGCAGTGCTTTTGGGGTATCGGGCTACACCTTC. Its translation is CSAFGVSGYTF.

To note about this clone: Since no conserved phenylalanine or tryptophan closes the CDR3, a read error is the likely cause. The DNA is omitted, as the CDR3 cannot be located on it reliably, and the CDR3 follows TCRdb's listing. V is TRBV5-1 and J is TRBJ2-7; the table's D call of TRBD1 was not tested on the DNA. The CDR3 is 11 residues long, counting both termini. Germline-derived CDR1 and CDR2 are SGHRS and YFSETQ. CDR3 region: CASIGGQATGL.

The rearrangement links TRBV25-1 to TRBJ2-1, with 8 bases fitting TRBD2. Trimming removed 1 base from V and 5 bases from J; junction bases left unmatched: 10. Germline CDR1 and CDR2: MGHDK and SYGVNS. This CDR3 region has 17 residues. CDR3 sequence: CASSELIGSGSDNEQFF. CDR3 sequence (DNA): TGTGCCAGCAGTGAATTAATCGGAAGCGGGAGTGACAATGAGCAGTTCTTC.

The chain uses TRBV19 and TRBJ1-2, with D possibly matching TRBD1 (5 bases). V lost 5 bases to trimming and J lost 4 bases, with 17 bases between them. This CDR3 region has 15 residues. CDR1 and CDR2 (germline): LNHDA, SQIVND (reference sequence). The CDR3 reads CASSGLKSGSYGYTF. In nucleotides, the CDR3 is TGTGCCAGTAGTGGACTGAAATCAGGGAGCTATGGCTACACCTTC.

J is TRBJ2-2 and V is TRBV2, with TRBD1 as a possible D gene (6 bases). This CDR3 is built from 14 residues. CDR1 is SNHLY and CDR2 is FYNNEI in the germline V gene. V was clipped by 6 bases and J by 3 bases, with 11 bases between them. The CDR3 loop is CASRGNRDTGELFF. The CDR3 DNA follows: TGTGCCAGCAGGGGGAACAGGGACACCGGGGAGCTGTTTTTT.

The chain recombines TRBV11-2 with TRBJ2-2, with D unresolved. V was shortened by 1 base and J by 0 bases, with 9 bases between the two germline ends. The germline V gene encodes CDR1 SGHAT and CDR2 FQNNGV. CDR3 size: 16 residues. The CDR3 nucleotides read TGTGCCAGCAGCTTAGTTGAGAGAACGAACACCGGGGAGCTGTTTTTT. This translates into CASSLVERTNTGELFF.

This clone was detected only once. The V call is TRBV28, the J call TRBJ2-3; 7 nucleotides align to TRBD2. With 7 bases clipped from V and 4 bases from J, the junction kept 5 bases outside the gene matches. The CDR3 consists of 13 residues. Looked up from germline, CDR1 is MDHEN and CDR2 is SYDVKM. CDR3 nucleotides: TGTGCCAGCACTATCCTAGCGGCAGATACGCAGTATTTT. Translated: CASTILAADTQYF.

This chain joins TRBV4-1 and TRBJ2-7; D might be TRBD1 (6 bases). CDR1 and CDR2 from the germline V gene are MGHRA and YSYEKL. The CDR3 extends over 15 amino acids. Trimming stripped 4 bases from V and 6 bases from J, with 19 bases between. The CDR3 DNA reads TGCGCCAGCAGCCTTGGGACAAGGGGGTTAGGCGAGCAGTACTTC. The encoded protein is CASSLGTRGLGEQYF.

The CDR3 region is CASSLDRDTEAFF. The CDR3 coding sequence is TGCGCCAGCAGCTTGGACAGGGACACTGAAGCTTTCTTT. This chain connects TRBV5-1 to TRBJ1-1, with D possibly being TRBD1 (6 bases). CDR1 SGHRS and CDR2 YFSETQ come from the germline V gene. The CDR3 has 13 amino acids. The V end was cut by 0 bases, the J end by 3 bases, with 6 bases between.

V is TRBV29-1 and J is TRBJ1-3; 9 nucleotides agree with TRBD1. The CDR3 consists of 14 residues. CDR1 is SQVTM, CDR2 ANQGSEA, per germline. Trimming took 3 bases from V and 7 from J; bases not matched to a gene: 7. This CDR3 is CSVEDQGQGNTIYF. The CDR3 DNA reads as TGCAGCGTTGAGGACCAGGGACAGGGTAACACCATATATTTT.

The CDR3 sequence is CASSFGLVTGEQYF. CDR3 DNA: TGCGCCAGCAGCTTCGGACTAGTAACGGGCGAGCAGTACTTC. This chain joins TRBV5-1 and TRBJ2-7; TRBD2 aligns across 7 bases. The V segment lost 2 bases and the J segment 6 bases; nucleotides outside the gene matches: 8. Germline CDR1 SGHRS, CDR2 YFSETQ. The CDR3 covers 14 residues.

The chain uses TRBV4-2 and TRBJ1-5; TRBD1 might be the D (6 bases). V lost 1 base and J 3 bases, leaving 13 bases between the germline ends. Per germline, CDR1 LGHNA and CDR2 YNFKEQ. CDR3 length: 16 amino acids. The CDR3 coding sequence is TGTGCCAGCAGCCAAGGGGACACGGGTTACAATCAGCCCCAGCATTTT. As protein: CASSQGDTGYNQPQHF.

DNA of the CDR3: TGTGCCAGCAGCTCAGGAGCCTACACCGGGGAGCTGTTTTTT. Residues: CASSSGAYTGELFF. The chain has TRBV7-9 and TRBJ2-2; the D is unclear. The germline V gene has CDR1 SEHNR and CDR2 FQNEAQ (reference sequence). The CDR3 sequence is 14 residues long. Trimming took off 4 bases at V and 3 bases at J, with 9 bases between the two ends.

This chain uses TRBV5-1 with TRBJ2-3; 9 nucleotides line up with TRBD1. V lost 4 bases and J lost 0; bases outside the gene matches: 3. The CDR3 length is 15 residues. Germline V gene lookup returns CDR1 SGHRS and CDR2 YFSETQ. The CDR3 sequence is CASSVGQGSTDTQYF. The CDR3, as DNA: TGCGCCAGCAGCGTGGGACAGGGTAGCACAGATACGCAGTATTTT.

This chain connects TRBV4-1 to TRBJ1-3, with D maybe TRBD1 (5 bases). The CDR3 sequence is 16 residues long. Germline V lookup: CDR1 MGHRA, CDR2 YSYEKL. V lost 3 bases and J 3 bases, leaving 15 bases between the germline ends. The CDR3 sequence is CASSQAGGGGGNTIYF. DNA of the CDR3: TGCGCCAGCAGCCAGGCCGGCGGGGGAGGTGGAAACACCATATATTTT.

CDR3 nucleotide sequence: TGCGCCAGCAGTGATACCGGTCCGAACACTGAAGCTTTCTTT. The encoded protein is CASSDTGPNTEAFF. This sequence joins TRBV10-1 and TRBJ1-1; the D is unclear. Germline CDR1 is WNHNN and CDR2 is SYGVQD (reference sequence). The germline V and J ends were trimmed by 3 bases and 1 base, with 9 bases remaining between them. The CDR3 has 14 residues.

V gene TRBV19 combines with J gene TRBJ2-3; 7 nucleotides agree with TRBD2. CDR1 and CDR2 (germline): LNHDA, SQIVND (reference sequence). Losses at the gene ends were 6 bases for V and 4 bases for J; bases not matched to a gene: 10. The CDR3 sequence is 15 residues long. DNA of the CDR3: TGTGCCAGTAGCGACCAAGCGGGGCGGGCAGATACGCAGTATTTT. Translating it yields CASSDQAGRADTQYF.